This entry lists 16 T cell receptor beta chains sequenced from one sample in a study of blood T cell repertoires in COVID-19. This table comes from immunoSEQ multiplex PCR, and its TCRdb copy is limited to in-frame clones, with some not included. This sample has about 20,000 clones, with over 75% found just once. Specimen: peripheral blood. These receptors originate from a man aged 45-65 years with active COVID-19.

This clone was picked up one time. The rearrangement uses TRBV7-7 and TRBJ2-7; 12 bases line up with TRBD2. The trim removed 1 base at V and 0 bases at J, leaving 7 bases unmatched. Germline values: CDR1 SSHAT, CDR2 FNYEAQ (reference sequence). The CDR3 is 18 amino acids. The CDR3 nucleotides read TGTGCCAGCAGCTTAGATATTCTAGCGGGGGGGCCCTCCTACGAGCAGTACTTC. Amino acids: CASSLDILAGGPSYEQYF. Full variable domain (missing parts from reference TRBV7-7 and TRBJ2-7): GAGVSQSPRYKVTKRGQDVTLRCDPISSHATLYWYQQALGQGPEFLTYFNYEAQPDKSGLPSDRFSAERPEGSISTLTIQRTEQRDSAMYRCASSLDILAGGPSYEQYFGPGTRLTVT.

This clone was counted once. The chain joins TRBV7-9 to TRBJ1-4, with TRBD1 identical over 7 bases. Unmatched junction bases numbered 7, after V lost 6 bases and J lost 6 bases. Germline V gene lookup returns CDR1 SEHNR and CDR2 FQNEAQ (reference sequence). This CDR3 contains 14 residues. CDR3: CASSLRTGHEKLFF. CDR3 sequence (DNA): TGTGCCAGCAGTTTAAGGACAGGACATGAAAAACTGTTTTTT. Full variable domain (missing parts from reference TRBV7-9 and TRBJ1-4): DTGVSQNPRHKITKRGQNVTFRCDPISEHNRLYWYRQTLGQGPEFLTYFQNEAQLEKSRLLSDRFSAERPKGSFSTLEIQRTEQGDSAMYLCASSLRTGHEKLFFGSGTQLSVL.

The chain has TRBV6-5 and TRBJ1-1; 7 bases line up with TRBD1. The CDR3 totals 12 residues. CDR1 and CDR2 (germline): MNHEY, SVGAGI. V lost 2 bases to trimming and J lost 7 bases; unmatched junction nucleotides: 1. The CDR3 DNA is TGTGCCAGCAGTTACGGACAGGATGAAGCTTTCTTT. Residues: CASSYGQDEAFF.

The chain combines TRBV6-1 with TRBJ1-1, with D perhaps matching TRBD1 (6 bases). The germline V gene has CDR1 MNHNS and CDR2 SASEGT. V lost 3 bases to trimming and J lost 6 bases, with 14 bases between them. The CDR3 length is 14 residues. The CDR3 DNA follows: TGTGCCAGCAGTGAGTTACTTAAGGGGGCTGAAGCTTTCTTT. Encoded protein: CASSELLKGAEAFF.

J is TRBJ2-7 and V is TRBV11-2, with TRBD1 identical over 8 bases. V gave up 6 bases and J gave up 3 bases; unmatched junction bases: 10. CDR1 is SGHAT, CDR2 FQNNGV, per germline. This CDR3 region has 15 residues. CDR3 protein: CASRRPGTGNYEQYF. Written as DNA, the CDR3 is TGTGCCAGCAGGCGCCCCGGGACAGGAAACTACGAGCAGTACTTC.

The chain combines TRBV7-2 with TRBJ2-1, with 9 positions matching TRBD1. CDR1 is SGHTA and CDR2 is FQGNSA in the germline V gene. The CDR3 is 15 amino acids. V shed 4 bases, J shed 8 bases, and the junction held 9 bases outside the gene matches. The CDR3 loop is CASSSGTGYGDEQFF. CDR3 bases: TGTGCCAGCAGCTCCGGGACAGGGTATGGCGATGAGCAGTTCTTC.

V is TRBV9 and J is TRBJ2-5; the match to TRBD1 covers 8 bases. The V gene end was trimmed by 0 bases and the J gene end by 0 bases; junction bases not matched to a gene: 4. There are 16 residues in the CDR3. Per the germline V gene, CDR1 is SGDLS and CDR2 is YYNGEE. The DNA for the CDR3 is TGTGCCAGCAGCGTAGGGACAGGGCTGTACCAAGAGACCCAGTACTTC. This gives the protein CASSVGTGLYQETQYF.

The CDR3 sequence is CASRPRDWGRDGYTF. The CDR3 DNA is TGCGCCAGCAGACCTCGGGACTGGGGAAGGGATGGCTACACCTTC. The rearrangement links TRBV4-1 to TRBJ1-2; a possible D gene is TRBD1 (5 bases). V was pared by 6 bases and J by 6 bases, with 20 bases between. CDR1 MGHRA and CDR2 YSYEKL come from the germline V gene. The CDR3 runs 15 residues.

This clone has just one count. The CDR3 reads CASSARQTNTGELFF. Written as DNA, the CDR3 is TGTGCCAGCAGCGCGAGACAAACGAACACCGGGGAGCTGTTTTTT. The rearrangement links TRBV9 to TRBJ2-2; D remains unclear. The CDR3 has 15 amino acids. Germline CDR1 is SGDLS and CDR2 is YYNGEE. V lost 3 bases, J lost 0 bases, and 9 bases lay in between.

The chain carries TRBV4-1 and TRBJ1-1; the D is unclear. This CDR3 region has 14 residues. V lost 6 bases, J lost 0 bases, and 11 bases lay in between. Per germline, CDR1 MGHRA and CDR2 YSYEKL. CDR3 loop: CASRSHRLNTEAFF. The CDR3 DNA reads TGCGCCAGCAGGAGTCACCGTTTGAACACTGAAGCTTTCTTT.

The chain carries TRBV27 and TRBJ2-2; D ambiguous. Germline values: CDR1 MNHEY, CDR2 SMNVEV (reference sequence). The V gene lost 2 bases and the J gene lost 3 bases, with 4 bases spanning the gap. The CDR3 consists of 13 residues. This CDR3 is CASSLRDTGELFF. CDR3 sequence (DNA): TGTGCCAGCAGTTTACGGGACACCGGGGAGCTGTTTTTT.

This clone was recorded once. The chain couples TRBV3-1 (or the pseudogene TRBV3-2) to TRBJ2-3, with D uncertain. Germline assignment: CDR1 LGHDT and CDR2 YNNKEL (reference sequence). There are 16 residues in the CDR3. V shed 3 bases and J shed 5 bases, with 18 bases lying between them. For the CDR3, the DNA is TGTGCCAGCAGCCACGAAGTGGGCCTCCTGGGAGATACGCAGTATTTT. Its translation is CASSHEVGLLGDTQYF.

The rearrangement links TRBV4-1 to TRBJ1-6, with D possibly matching TRBD1 (6 bases). Germline assignment: CDR1 MGHRA and CDR2 YSYEKL. The CDR3 covers 12 residues. The V end lost 5 bases, the J end lost 10 bases, and 9 bases lay between the germline ends. CDR3 nucleotide sequence: TGCGCCAGCAGCTCCCAGGGGTCACCCCTCCACTTT. Translating gives CASSSQGSPLHF.

This clone was observed a single time. The chain uses TRBV2 and TRBJ2-2; 12 bases agree with TRBD1. The V gene's germline CDR1 is SNHLY and CDR2 FYNNEI. With V trimmed by 4 bases and J by 3 bases, 12 bases remained unmatched. The CDR3 is made up of 19 amino acids. The CDR3 DNA sequence: TGTGCCAGCAGTGTACCGGGACAGGGGGCTGCGGTGTACACCGGGGAGCTGTTTTTT. Its protein is CASSVPGQGAAVYTGELFF.

The V and J genes are TRBV2 and TRBJ1-2; D not certain. The CDR3 length is 13 residues. V lost 7 bases and J lost 4, with 13 bases in between. CDR1 SNHLY and CDR2 FYNNEI come from the germline V gene. For the CDR3, the DNA is TGTGCCAGCACCCCGAGGCCCCCCTATGGCTACACCTTC. This translates into CASTPRPPYGYTF.

This rearrangement joins TRBV5-1 to TRBJ1-1; tentative D call: TRBD1 (5 bases). CDR1 and CDR2 (germline): SGHRS, YFSETQ. This CDR3 region has 13 residues. Trimming took 4 bases from V and 7 from J, leaving 14 bases between them. The CDR3 region is CASSLKLDSEAFF. As DNA, the CDR3 is TGCGCCAGCAGCCTTAAGCTAGACAGTGAAGCTTTCTTT.